This is a list of T cell receptor beta chains from one sample in a study of response to subunit inactivated influenza vaccine. MiXCR, applied by TCRdb to the RT-PCR reads, yields one record per CDR3 protein. The table shows around 160,000 distinct CDR3 sequences, with 11% occurring only once. The sample consisted of non-naive T cells sorted from PBMCs, taken more than 35 days after vaccination. All receptors come from a man aged 50-60 years who received an inactivated influenza vaccine. Each CDR3 is given without its conserved first and last residue. A D gene is named only where the DNA matches it firmly.

>TRBJ2-5|TRBD2|TRBV3-1
ASSPEWTRKETQY
>TRBJ2-7|TRBD1|TRBV19
ASSTSGTGSYEQY
>TRBJ2-7|NA|TRBV20-1
SAPRRGHTYEQY
>TRBJ1-5|NA|TRBV12-3/TRBV12-4
ASSLSGVQPQH
>TRBJ1-2|NA|TRBV30
AWSVGIIYGYT
>TRBJ1-2|NA|TRBV29-1
SVNDGTVYGYT
>TRBJ1-5|TRBD1|TRBV12-3/TRBV12-4
ASRSTGNQPQH
>TRBJ2-7|NA|TRBV27
ASTTGELREQY
>TRBJ2-7|NA|TRBV28
ASSFDFQTSYEQY
>TRBJ2-7|TRBD2|TRBV11-2
ASSLGLAAIPSGEQY
>TRBJ2-2|TRBD1|TRBV28
ASSNRDRTGELF
>TRBJ1-1|TRBD1|TRBV3-1
ASSQRGQVMNTEAF
>TRBJ2-5|NA|TRBV7-2
ASSLFQGSETQY
>TRBJ1-5|NA|TRBV3-1
ASSQVNQPQH
>TRBJ1-3|NA|TRBV7-8
ASSLGGSSGNTIY
>TRBJ2-7|TRBD2|TRBV6-2/TRBV6-3
ASSRTSGSGGEQY
>TRBJ2-7|NA|TRBV20-1
SAPGIRAYEQY
>TRBJ2-3|TRBD1|TRBV4-1
ASSYRTGAADTQY
>TRBJ2-3|TRBD2|TRBV5-1
ASSILAESTDTQY
>TRBJ1-5|NA|TRBV15
ATSRVGSGRNQPQH
>TRBJ2-7|TRBD1|TRBV7-2
ASSFGSGQAKEQY
>TRBJ2-7|TRBD2|TRBV7-2
ASSPLRESYEQY
>TRBJ1-1|NA|TRBV5-1
ASSLGASGDPNTEAF
>TRBJ2-1|NA|TRBV30
AWTWGEAYNEQF
>TRBJ1-3|TRBD1|TRBV6-1
ASSGQGAYSGNTIY
>TRBJ2-6|NA|TRBV5-6
ASSFWSGSGANVLT
>TRBJ2-2|NA|TRBV12-3/TRBV12-4
ASSFFKTGELF
>TRBJ2-3|TRBD2|TRBV18
ASSPPTSGRTDTQY
>TRBJ2-3|TRBD2|TRBV6-2/TRBV6-3
TSTERGGSTDTQY
>TRBJ1-2|NA|TRBV19
ASSGHPNYGYT
>TRBJ1-2|NA|TRBV5-6
ASRPGSTNYGYT
>TRBJ2-6|NA|TRBV20-1
SASPVPGANVLT
>TRBJ2-6|NA|TRBV7-2
ASSRYTPSGLVTGANVLT
>TRBJ2-1|TRBD2|TRBV5-1
ASSLTRLAVEF
>TRBJ1-2|NA|TRBV7-2
ASSSSTGGYT
>TRBJ2-1|TRBD2|TRBV5-1
ASSLLSGGPGNEQF
>TRBJ1-2|NA|TRBV28
ASSLHPGRYGYT
>TRBJ1-4|TRBD1|TRBV11-2
ASSFPTGGAPNEKLF
>TRBJ2-7|NA|TRBV28
ASSRTSLFQPSYEQY
>TRBJ1-4|NA|TRBV3-1
ASSPPYRNEGKLF
>TRBJ1-2|TRBD1|TRBV14
ASSQEQGAWYGYT
>TRBJ2-7|TRBD2|TRBV29-1
SVSGTSGNEQY
>TRBJ2-7|TRBD2|TRBV5-5
ASSHRLAESYEQY
>TRBJ2-7|TRBD2|TRBV7-9
ASSMLGLVEQY
>TRBJ1-1|TRBD1|TRBV28
ASSPWTGKNTEAF
>TRBJ2-5|NA|TRBV7-6
ASSLDGLGGTQY
>TRBJ2-1|TRBD2|TRBV7-2
ASSPLPAGGQF
>TRBJ1-5|NA|TRBV19
ASSDYSNQPQH
>TRBJ2-3|TRBD2|TRBV5-5
ASSFLAEAADTQY
>TRBJ2-5|NA|TRBV18
ASSTTPAGLRGETQY
>TRBJ2-5|TRBD1|TRBV10-3
AISGTGEETQY
>TRBJ2-2|NA|TRBV11-2
ASSLVGTGYTGELF
>TRBJ2-3|NA|TRBV15
ATSRDPTDMQY
>TRBJ2-6|NA|TRBV20-1
SAYRTAASGANVLT
>TRBJ2-1|NA|TRBV11-2
ASSLGGNSYNEQF
>TRBJ2-7|TRBD1|TRBV4-2
ASSQDRSGTGNEQY
>TRBJ2-7|NA|TRBV28
ASTPPGVRYEQY
>TRBJ2-2|NA|TRBV29-1
SAEVRTNTGELF
>TRBJ2-3|TRBD2|TRBV27
ASSLGQTSGKDTQY